Presented here are 24 T cell receptor beta chains from one specimen sequenced in a study of T cell changes during pregnancy in multiple sclerosis. Assay used: immunoSEQ multiplex PCR; TCRdb lists only in-frame clones, some missing. The table includes about 57,000 clones, 90% detected once. Specimen: peripheral blood, collected in the first trimester of pregnancy. These receptors originate from a female donor in good health, enrolled as a control in a pregnancy study.

The V call is TRBV7-2, the J call TRBJ2-1; 12 nucleotides line up with TRBD2. The CDR3 consists of 15 residues. Looked up from germline, CDR1 is SGHTA and CDR2 is FQGNSA. With 1 base clipped from V and 7 bases from J, the junction kept 2 bases outside the gene matches. The CDR3 is CASSLEGLAGNEQFF. CDR3 DNA sequence: TGTGCCAGCAGCTTAGAAGGACTAGCGGGGAATGAGCAGTTCTTC.

This clone appeared a single time. This chain uses TRBV28 with TRBJ1-2, with 12 bases lining up with TRBD1. V lost 1 base, J lost 4 bases, and 1 base stayed unmatched. The V gene's germline CDR1 is MDHEN and CDR2 SYDVKM. This CDR3 comprises 15 residues. DNA for the CDR3: TGTGCCAGCAGTTTATCGGGACAGGGGGCCTATGGCTACACCTTC. This sequence encodes CASSLSGQGAYGYTF.

The genes are TRBV5-6 and TRBJ1-4; D not certain. Germline V gene data show CDR1 as SGHDT and CDR2 as YYEEEE. Trimming cost V 0 bases and J 15 bases, with 18 bases left between them. The CDR3 length is 14 residues. CDR3 sequence reads: CASSLGRLAGVMFF. For the CDR3, the DNA is TGTGCCAGCAGCTTGGGGCGACTGGCTGGAGTGATGTTTTTT.

The chain is built from TRBV7-9 and TRBJ2-1; the D gene is possibly TRBD1 (5 bases). Germline CDR1 SEHNR, CDR2 FQNEAQ (reference sequence). V shed 1 base and J shed 2 bases, with 9 bases lying between them. This CDR3 has 15 amino acids. In DNA form, the CDR3 reads TGTGCCAGCAGCTTAGGACCAGGGACCTACAATGAGCAGTTCTTC. It codes for CASSLGPGTYNEQFF.

The V gene is TRBV6-5, the J gene TRBJ2-1; D possibly corresponds to TRBD1 (5 bases). This CDR3 is built from 11 residues. Trimming took off 2 bases at V and 13 bases at J, with 9 bases between the two ends. The germline gives CDR1 MNHEY, CDR2 SVGAGI. This CDR3 is CASSYQGIQFF. In DNA, the CDR3 is TGTGCCAGCAGTTACCAGGGAATACAGTTCTTC.

This clone was seen a handful of times. The chain couples TRBV11-2 to TRBJ2-3; TRBD2 aligns across 10 bases. Trimming cost V 8 bases and J 2 bases; bases outside gene matches: 7. CDR1 is SGHAT and CDR2 is FQNNGV in the germline V gene. The CDR3 covers 15 residues. The CDR3 sequence: CASSWTSGTTDTQYF. CDR3 DNA: TGTGCCAGCTCCTGGACTAGCGGTACCACAGATACGCAGTATTTT.

The J gene is TRBJ1-2, the V gene TRBV6-5; 11 nucleotides line up with TRBD1. CDR1 and CDR2 from the germline V gene are MNHEY and SVGAGI. CDR3 length: 14 amino acids. V trimming: 5 bases; J trimming: 5 bases; junction bases outside the gene matches: 4. CDR3 protein: CASSGQGASYGYTF. CDR3 in DNA: TGTGCCAGCAGTGGACAGGGGGCATCGTATGGCTACACCTTC.

The gene calls are TRBV6-1 and TRBJ2-5; 12 bases map to TRBD2. CDR1 and CDR2 (germline): MNHNS, SASEGT. V dropped 4 bases and J dropped 4; count of bases not matched to a gene: 4. CDR3 length equals 15 residues. The CDR3 DNA follows: TGTGCCAGCAGTGCCCTGACTAGCGGGGGAGAGACCCAGTACTTC. It specifies CASSALTSGGETQYF.

V is TRBV6-1 and J is TRBJ2-1; TRBD2 aligns across 8 bases. Germline lookup yields CDR1 MNHNS and CDR2 SASEGT. This CDR3 has 11 residues. The ends lost 8 bases at V and 7 bases at J; junction bases unmatched: 1. The CDR3 is CASRGGNEQFF. The CDR3 nucleotides read TGTGCCAGCCGGGGGGGAAATGAGCAGTTCTTC.

V and J are TRBV19 and TRBJ2-3, with 10 bases aligning to TRBD2. The germline V gene has CDR1 LNHDA and CDR2 SQIVND (reference sequence). CDR3 length: 15 residues. J was trimmed by 3 bases and V by 8 bases; bases with no gene match: 8. CDR3 protein: CASGRISGRTDTQYF. CDR3 sequence (DNA): TGTGCCAGTGGCCGAATTAGCGGGAGGACAGATACGCAGTATTTT.

The chain is built from TRBV6-1 and TRBJ2-1, with 11 bases aligning to TRBD2. The CDR3 totals 15 residues. Unmatched junction bases numbered 7, after V lost 7 bases and J lost 5 bases. The germline gives CDR1 MNHNS, CDR2 SASEGT. The CDR3 nucleotides read TGTGCCAGCACTACTAGCGGGGGCCCCCACAATGAGCAGTTCTTC. This translates into CASTTSGGPHNEQFF.

The V and J genes are TRBV27 and TRBJ2-1; TRBD1 might be the D (6 bases). Trimming stripped 3 bases from V and 9 bases from J, with 15 bases between. CDR3 length: 14 residues. Germline CDR1 MNHEY, CDR2 SMNVEV (reference sequence). The CDR3 here is CASSFGGAYGEQFF. The CDR3 DNA reads as TGTGCCAGCAGTTTTGGGGGCGCATACGGTGAGCAGTTCTTC.

In the case of this clone: The junction departs from germline at one end; a sequencing error may be responsible. V and J are TRBV7-9 and TRBJ1-5, with D possibly matching TRBD1 (6 bases). The CDR3 loop spans 17 amino acids. Germline CDR1 reads SEHNR; CDR2 reads FQNEAQ (reference sequence). The CDR3 DNA is TGTGCCAGCAGCTCGTCGACAGCCCAAGGGGACAATCAGCTCCAGCATTTT. Its translation: CASSSSTAQGDNQLQHF.

V usage is TRBV7-8 and J usage is TRBJ2-1; TRBD2 aligns across 10 bases. The ends lost 2 bases at V and 6 bases at J; junction bases unmatched: 1. This CDR3 has 14 residues. The V gene's germline CDR1 is SGHVS and CDR2 FQNEAQ. CDR3 DNA sequence: TGTGCCAGCAGCTTACTAGCGGGGGTCAATGAGCAGTTCTTC. Protein sequence: CASSLLAGVNEQFF. Supplemented by reference TRBV7-8 and TRBJ2-1, the full variable domain reads GAGVSQSPRYKVAKRGQDVALRCDPISGHVSLFWYQQALGQGPEFLTYFQNEAQLDKSGLPSDRFFAERPEGSVSTLKIQRTQQEDSAVYLCASSLLAGVNEQFFGPGTRLTVL.

This chain uses TRBV11-3 with TRBJ2-3; D is unresolved. CDR3 length: 12 residues. V lost 5 bases and J lost 2, with 5 bases in between. The V gene's germline CDR1 is SGHNT and CDR2 YENEEA. This chain's CDR3 is CASSLYTDTQYF. For the CDR3, the DNA is TGTGCCAGCAGCCTCTACACAGATACGCAGTATTTT.

J is TRBJ1-1 and V is TRBV7-2; maybe TRBD1 (5 bases). Trimming left V 6 bases short and J 8 bases short, with 19 bases between. The CDR3 has 14 amino acids. CDR1 is SGHTA and CDR2 is FQGNSA in the germline V gene. The CDR3 DNA follows: TGTGCCAGCAGGCCAGGGAGGGCTGGGGCCGAAGCTTTCTTT. Translation: CASRPGRAGAEAFF.

The J gene is TRBJ2-2, the V gene TRBV9; weak D call: TRBD2 (6 bases). Germline V gene data show CDR1 as SGDLS and CDR2 as YYNGEE. V gave up 0 bases and J gave up 6 bases, with 15 bases separating them. The length of the CDR3 is 16 residues. The CDR3 region is CASSVATQTSSGELFF. The CDR3 bases are TGTGCCAGCAGCGTAGCAACACAAACTAGCTCCGGGGAGCTGTTTTTT.

V usage is TRBV21-1 and J usage is TRBJ2-7; TRBD1, as called in the table, went unchecked against the DNA. TRBV21-1 is a listed pseudogene. The CDR3 is 15 residues long. The CDR3 nucleotides are TGTGCCAGCAGCAACCCGGGGACAGCTAAATACGAGCAGTACTTC. This encodes CASSNPGTAKYEQYF.

The chain employs TRBV29-1 and TRBJ2-2, with 7 bases lining up with TRBD1. CDR1 is SQVTM, CDR2 ANQGSEA, per germline. V trimming: 7 bases; J trimming: 0 bases; junction bases outside the gene matches: 2. The CDR3 has 13 residues. The CDR3 sequence is CSADRANTGELFF. The CDR3 DNA reads as TGCAGCGCCGACAGGGCGAACACCGGGGAGCTGTTTTTT.

This rearrangement joins TRBV7-8 to TRBJ2-5; 11 bases match TRBD1. Looked up from germline, CDR1 is SGHVS and CDR2 is FQNEAQ. With V trimmed by 1 base and J by 5 bases, 3 bases remained unmatched. This CDR3 spans 15 amino acids. DNA of the CDR3: TGTGCCAGCAGCTTAGGGACAGGGGGCTGGGAGACCCAGTACTTC. It specifies CASSLGTGGWETQYF. The entire variable domain, with the rest obtained from reference TRBV7-8 and TRBJ2-5, is as follows: GAGVSQSPRYKVAKRGQDVALRCDPISGHVSLFWYQQALGQGPEFLTYFQNEAQLDKSGLPSDRFFAERPEGSVSTLKIQRTQQEDSAVYLCASSLGTGGWETQYFGPGTRLLVL.

This chain joins TRBV13 and TRBJ1-4, with D tentatively TRBD1 (6 bases). Trimming stripped 7 bases from V and 4 bases from J, with 10 bases between. The CDR3 contains 13 residues. Germline loops: CDR1 PRHDT, CDR2 FYEKMQ (reference sequence). CDR3 loop: CASTGQFNEKLFF. CDR3 DNA sequence: TGTGCCAGCACCGGACAGTTTAATGAAAAACTGTTTTTT.

The gene calls are TRBV28 and TRBJ2-7, with D tentatively TRBD1 (6 bases). The V gene's germline CDR1 is MDHEN and CDR2 SYDVKM. The CDR3 has 13 residues. Between the trimmed V and J ends, which lost 3 bases and 2 bases, there was a span of 8 bases. Written as DNA, the CDR3 is TGTGCCAGCAGTTTTAGGGGGACCTACGAGCAGTACTTC. Encoded protein: CASSFRGTYEQYF.

The chain combines TRBV10-3 with TRBJ1-4, with 8 bases matching TRBD1. This CDR3 has 15 amino acids. Per the germline V gene, CDR1 is ENHRY and CDR2 is SYGVKD. V lost 8 bases, J lost 3 bases, and 8 bases stayed unmatched. The CDR3 DNA sequence: TGTGCCATCGGCGGACAGGGAGGATCTAATGAAAAACTGTTTTTT. This codes for CAIGGQGGSNEKLFF.

J is TRBJ2-4 and V is TRBV6-6; the D gene is possibly TRBD1 (5 bases). Between the trimmed V and J ends, which lost 5 bases and 0 bases, there was a span of 11 bases. From germline, CDR1 is MNHNY and CDR2 SVGAGI (reference sequence). The CDR3 consists of 15 residues. This chain's CDR3 is CASSTYRKAKNIQYF. The CDR3 DNA follows: TGTGCCAGCAGTACCTACAGGAAAGCCAAAAACATTCAGTACTTC.